This T cell receptor beta chain originates from a study of response to subunit inactivated influenza vaccine. V lost 5 bases, J lost 5 bases, and 13 bases lay in between. Germline V gene sequence: CDR1 SGHRS, CDR2 YFSETQ. The CDR3 is 14 amino acids. This clonotype was picked up a small number of times. TCRdb re-called the RT-PCR reads with MiXCR, one entry per CDR3 protein. The table records 450,000 to 600,000 distinct CDR3 sequences, approximately 17% of them present only once. Sequenced material: CD4+ T cells sorted from PBMCs, taken about 24 months after vaccination. This sequence joins TRBV5-1 and TRBJ1-4; no clear D gene. The TCR originated in a man between 50 and 69 years old who received an inactivated influenza vaccine. CDR3 nucleotide sequence: TGCGCCAGCAGACAGAGTAATGGGAATGAAAAACTGTTTTTT. Translated: CASRQSNGNEKLFF.